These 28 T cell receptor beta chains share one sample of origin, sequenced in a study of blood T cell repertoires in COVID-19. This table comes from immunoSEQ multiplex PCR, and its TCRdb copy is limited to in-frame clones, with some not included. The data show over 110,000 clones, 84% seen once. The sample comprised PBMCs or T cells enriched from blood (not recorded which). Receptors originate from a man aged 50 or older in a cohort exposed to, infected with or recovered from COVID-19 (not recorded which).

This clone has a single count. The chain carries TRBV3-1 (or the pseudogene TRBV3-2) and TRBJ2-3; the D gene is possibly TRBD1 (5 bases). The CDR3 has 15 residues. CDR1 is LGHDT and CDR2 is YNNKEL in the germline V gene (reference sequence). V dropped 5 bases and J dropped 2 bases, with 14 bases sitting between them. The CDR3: CASSTLTANTDTQYF. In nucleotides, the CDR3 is TGTGCCAGCAGCACCCTGACAGCAAACACAGATACGCAGTATTTT.

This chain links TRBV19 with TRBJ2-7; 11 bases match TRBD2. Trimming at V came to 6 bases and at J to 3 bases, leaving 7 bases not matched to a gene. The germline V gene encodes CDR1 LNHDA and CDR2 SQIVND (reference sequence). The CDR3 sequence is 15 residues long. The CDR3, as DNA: TGTGCCAGTAGAACTAGCGGGGGACCTTACTACGAGCAGTACTTC. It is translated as CASRTSGGPYYEQYF.

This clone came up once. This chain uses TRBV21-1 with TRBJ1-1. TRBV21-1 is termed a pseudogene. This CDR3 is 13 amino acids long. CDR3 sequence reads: CASSKARVKEAFF. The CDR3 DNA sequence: TGTGCCAGCAGCAAAGCGAGGGTGAAAGAAGCTTTCTTT.

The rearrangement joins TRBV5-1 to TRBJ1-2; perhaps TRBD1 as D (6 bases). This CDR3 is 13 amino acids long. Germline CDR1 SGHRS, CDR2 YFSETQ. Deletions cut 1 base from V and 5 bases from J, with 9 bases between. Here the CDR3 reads CASSLTGWYGYTF. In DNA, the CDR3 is TGCGCCAGCAGCTTGACAGGGTGGTATGGCTACACCTTC.

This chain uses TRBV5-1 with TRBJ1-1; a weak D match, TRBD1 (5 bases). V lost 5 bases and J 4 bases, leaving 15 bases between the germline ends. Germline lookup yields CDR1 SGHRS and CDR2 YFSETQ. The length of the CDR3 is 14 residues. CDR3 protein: CASRGPAGVTEAFF. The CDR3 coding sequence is TGCGCCAGCAGGGGACCAGCGGGGGTCACTGAAGCTTTCTTT. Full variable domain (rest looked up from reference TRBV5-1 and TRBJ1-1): KAGVTQTPRYLIKTRGQQVTLSCSPISGHRSVSWYQQTPGQGLQFLFEYFSETQRNKGNFPGRFSGRQFSNSRSEMNVSTLELGDSALYLCASRGPAGVTEAFFGQGTRLTVV.

CDR3 region: CASSPRAGDNEKLFF. The DNA for the CDR3 is TGTGCCAGCTCACCACGGGCAGGGGACAATGAAAAACTGTTTTTT. The rearrangement uses TRBV18 and TRBJ1-4, with D maybe TRBD1 (6 bases). This CDR3 has 15 amino acids. The ends were cut back, 1 base at V and 5 bases at J, with 11 bases in the middle. Germline CDR1 reads KGHSH; CDR2 reads LQKENI.

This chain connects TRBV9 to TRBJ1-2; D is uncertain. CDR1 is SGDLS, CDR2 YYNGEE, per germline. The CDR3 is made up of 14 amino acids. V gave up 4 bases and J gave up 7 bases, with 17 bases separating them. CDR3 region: CASSSQPIGSGYTF. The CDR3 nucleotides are TGTGCCAGCAGCTCTCAACCCATTGGGAGTGGCTACACCTTC.

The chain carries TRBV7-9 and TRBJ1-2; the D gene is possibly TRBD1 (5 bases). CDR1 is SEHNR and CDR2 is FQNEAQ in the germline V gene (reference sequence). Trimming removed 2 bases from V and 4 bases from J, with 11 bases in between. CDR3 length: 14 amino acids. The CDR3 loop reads CASSLSGGLYGYTF. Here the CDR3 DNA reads TGTGCCAGCAGCTTAAGCGGGGGTCTCTATGGCTACACCTTC.

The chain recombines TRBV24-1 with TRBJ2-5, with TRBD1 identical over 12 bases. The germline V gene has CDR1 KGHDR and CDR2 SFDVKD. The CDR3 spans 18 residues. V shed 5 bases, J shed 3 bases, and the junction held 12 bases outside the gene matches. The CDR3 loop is CATSVPSGQGAREETQYF. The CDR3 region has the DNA TGTGCCACCAGTGTCCCCTCGGGACAGGGGGCGAGAGAAGAGACCCAGTACTTC.

CDR3 DNA: TGTGCCAGCAGTGAGGGGGACTTAGGCAATCAGCCCCAGCATTTT. This encodes CASSEGDLGNQPQHF. This chain connects TRBV6-1 to TRBJ1-5; possible D gene TRBD1, 5 bases. This CDR3 contains 15 residues. Germline loops: CDR1 MNHNS, CDR2 SASEGT. The V end was cut by 3 bases, the J end by 2 bases, with 11 bases between.

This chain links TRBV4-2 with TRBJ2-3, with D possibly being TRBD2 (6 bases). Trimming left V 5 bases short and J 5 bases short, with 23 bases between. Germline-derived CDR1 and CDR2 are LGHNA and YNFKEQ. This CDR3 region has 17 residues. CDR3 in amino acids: CASSEAIFGSREDTQYF. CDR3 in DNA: TGTGCCAGCAGCGAAGCCATCTTCGGGAGTAGGGAAGATACGCAGTATTTT.

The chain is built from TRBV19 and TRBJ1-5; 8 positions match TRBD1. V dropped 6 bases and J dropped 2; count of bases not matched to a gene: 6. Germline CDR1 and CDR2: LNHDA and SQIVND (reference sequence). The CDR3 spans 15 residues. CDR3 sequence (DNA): TGTGCCAGTAGCCCTACAGGGGGAGGCAATCAGCCCCAGCATTTT. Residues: CASSPTGGGNQPQHF.

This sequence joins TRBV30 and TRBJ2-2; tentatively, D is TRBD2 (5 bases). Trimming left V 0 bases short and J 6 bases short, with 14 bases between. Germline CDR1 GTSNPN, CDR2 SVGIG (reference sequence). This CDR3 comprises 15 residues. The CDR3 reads CAWSVLPTGAGELFF. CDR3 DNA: TGTGCCTGGAGTGTACTCCCCACCGGGGCCGGGGAGCTGTTTTTT. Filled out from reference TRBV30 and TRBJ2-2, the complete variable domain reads SQTIHQWPATLVQPVGSPLSLECTVEGTSNPNLYWYRQAAGRGLQLLFYSVGIGQISSEVPQNLSASRPQDRQFILSSKKLLLSDSGFYLCAWSVLPTGAGELFFGEGSRLTVL.

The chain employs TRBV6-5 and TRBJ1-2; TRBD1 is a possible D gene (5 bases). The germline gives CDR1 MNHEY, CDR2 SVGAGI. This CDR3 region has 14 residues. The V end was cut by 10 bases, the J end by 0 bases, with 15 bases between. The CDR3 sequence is CATKEGPANYGYTF. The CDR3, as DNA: TGTGCCACCAAGGAGGGGCCTGCTAACTATGGCTACACCTTC.

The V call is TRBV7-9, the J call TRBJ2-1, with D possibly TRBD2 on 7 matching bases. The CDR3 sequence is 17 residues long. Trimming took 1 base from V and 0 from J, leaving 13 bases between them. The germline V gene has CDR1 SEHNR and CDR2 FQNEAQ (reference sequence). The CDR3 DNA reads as TGTGCCAGCAGCTTAGGGGCGGGGGCTGTCTCCTACAATGAGCAGTTCTTC. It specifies CASSLGAGAVSYNEQFF.

DNA of the CDR3: TGTGCCGTTCAGGGGATCGGAAACACCATATATTTT. Protein sequence: CAVQGIGNTIYF. The chain couples TRBV19 to TRBJ1-3; maybe TRBD1 (6 bases). The CDR3 extends over 12 amino acids. V shed 11 bases and J shed 4 bases, with 12 bases lying between them. Germline CDR1 reads LNHDA; CDR2 reads SQIVND (reference sequence). The whole variable domain, remainder taken from reference TRBV19 and TRBJ1-3, is DGGITQSPKYLFRKEGQNVTLSCEQNLNHDAMYWYRQDPGQGLRLIYYSQIVNDFQKGDIAEGYSVSREKKESFPLTVTSAQKNPTAFYLCAVQGIGNTIYFGEGSWLTVV.

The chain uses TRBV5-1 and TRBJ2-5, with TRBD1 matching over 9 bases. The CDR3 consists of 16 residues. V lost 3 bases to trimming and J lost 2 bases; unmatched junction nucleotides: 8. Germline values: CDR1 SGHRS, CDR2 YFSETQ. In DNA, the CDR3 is TGCGCCAGCAGCTATAGGACAGGGGAGGCTCAAGAGACCCAGTACTTC. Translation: CASSYRTGEAQETQYF.

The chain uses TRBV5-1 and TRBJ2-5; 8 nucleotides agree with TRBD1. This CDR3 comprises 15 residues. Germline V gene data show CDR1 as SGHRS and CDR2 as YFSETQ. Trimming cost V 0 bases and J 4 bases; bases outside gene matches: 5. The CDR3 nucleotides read TGCGCCAGCAGCTTGGTTCCGGACAGGGCAGAGACCCAGTACTTC. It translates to CASSLVPDRAETQYF. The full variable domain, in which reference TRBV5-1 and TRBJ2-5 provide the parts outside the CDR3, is KAGVTQTPRYLIKTRGQQVTLSCSPISGHRSVSWYQQTPGQGLQFLFEYFSETQRNKGNFPGRFSGRQFSNSRSEMNVSTLELGDSALYLCASSLVPDRAETQYFGPGTRLLVL.

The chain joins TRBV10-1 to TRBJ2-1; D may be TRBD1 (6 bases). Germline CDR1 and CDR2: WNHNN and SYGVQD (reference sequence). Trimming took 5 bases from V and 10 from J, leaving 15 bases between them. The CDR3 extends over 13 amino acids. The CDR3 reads CASSYTRGGEQFF. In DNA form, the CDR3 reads TGCGCCAGCAGTTACACCAGGGGCGGGGAGCAGTTCTTC.

The CDR3 bases are TGTGCCAGCAGTGCGACAGGTCCAGGAAACACCATATATTTT. It yields the protein CASSATGPGNTIYF. The chain recombines TRBV25-1 with TRBJ1-3; TRBD1 might be the D (6 bases). The CDR3 contains 14 residues. V lost 4 bases to trimming and J lost 4 bases, with 11 bases between them. Germline V gene data show CDR1 as MGHDK and CDR2 as SYGVNS.

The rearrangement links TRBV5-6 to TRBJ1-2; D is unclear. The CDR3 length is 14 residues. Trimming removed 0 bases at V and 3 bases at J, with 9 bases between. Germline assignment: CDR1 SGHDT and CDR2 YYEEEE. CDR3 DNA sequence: TGTGCCAGCAGCTTGGGACTGGAGCACTATGGCTACACCTTC. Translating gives CASSLGLEHYGYTF.

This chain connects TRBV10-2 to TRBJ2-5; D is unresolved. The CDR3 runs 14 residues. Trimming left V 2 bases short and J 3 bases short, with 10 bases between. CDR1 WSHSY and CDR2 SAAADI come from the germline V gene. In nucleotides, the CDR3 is TGCGCCAGCAGTGAGCCAAGACTTGAAGAGACCCAGTACTTC. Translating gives CASSEPRLEETQYF.

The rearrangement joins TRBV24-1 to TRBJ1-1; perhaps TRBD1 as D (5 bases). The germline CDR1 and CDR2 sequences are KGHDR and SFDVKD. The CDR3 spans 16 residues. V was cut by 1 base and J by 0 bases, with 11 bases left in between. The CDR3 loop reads CATSDFRAGMNTEAFF. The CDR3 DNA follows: TGTGCCACCAGTGATTTTAGAGCAGGGATGAACACTGAAGCTTTCTTT.

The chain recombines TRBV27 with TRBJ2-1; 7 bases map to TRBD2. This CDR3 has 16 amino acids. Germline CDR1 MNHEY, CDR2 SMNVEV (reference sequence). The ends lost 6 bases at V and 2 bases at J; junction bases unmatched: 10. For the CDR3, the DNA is TGTGCCAGCAGGCCCGGAAGGACTAGTACCTACAATGAGCAGTTCTTC. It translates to CASRPGRTSTYNEQFF.

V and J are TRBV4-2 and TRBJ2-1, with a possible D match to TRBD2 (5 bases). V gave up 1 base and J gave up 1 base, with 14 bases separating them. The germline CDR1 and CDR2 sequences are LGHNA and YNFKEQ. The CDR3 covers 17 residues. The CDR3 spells CASSQARGRESYNEQFF. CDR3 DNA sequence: TGTGCCAGCAGCCAAGCCCGGGGTCGGGAATCCTACAATGAGCAGTTCTTC.

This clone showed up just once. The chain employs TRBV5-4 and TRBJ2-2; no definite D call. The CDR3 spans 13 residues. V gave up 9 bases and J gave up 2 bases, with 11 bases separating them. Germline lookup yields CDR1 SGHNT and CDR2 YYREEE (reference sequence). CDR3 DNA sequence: TGTGCCACTTCAACTGGTAACACCGGGGAGCTGTTTTTT. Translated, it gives CATSTGNTGELFF.

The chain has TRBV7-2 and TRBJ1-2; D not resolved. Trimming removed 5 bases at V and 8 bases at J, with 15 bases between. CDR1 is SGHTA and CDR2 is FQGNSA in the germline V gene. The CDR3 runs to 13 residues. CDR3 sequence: CASSPDGIRGYTF. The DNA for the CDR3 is TGTGCCAGCAGCCCCGACGGGATTCGCGGCTACACCTTC. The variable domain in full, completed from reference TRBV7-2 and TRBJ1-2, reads GAGVSQSPSNKVTEKGKDVELRCDPISGHTALYWYRQSLGQGLEFLIYFQGNSAPDKSGLPSDRFSAERTGGSVSTLTIQRTQQEDSAVYLCASSPDGIRGYTFGSGTRLTVV.

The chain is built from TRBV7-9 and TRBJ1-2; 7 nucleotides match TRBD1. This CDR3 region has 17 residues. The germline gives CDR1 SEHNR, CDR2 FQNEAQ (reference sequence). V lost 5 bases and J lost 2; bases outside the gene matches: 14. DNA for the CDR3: TGTGCCAGCAGCCCGAAGTCCGGGACAGCCGAGAACTATGGCTACACCTTC. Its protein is CASSPKSGTAENYGYTF.